Below are 17 T cell receptor beta chains sequenced from a single sample in a study of blood T cell repertoires in COVID-19. Produced via immunoSEQ multiplex PCR; TCRdb's table is partial and in-frame only. Among about 340,000 clones listed, around 88% were seen once. Sequenced input: peripheral blood. These receptors were obtained from a man aged 25-45 years with active or convalescent COVID-19.

The chain recombines TRBV27 with TRBJ1-1; D not resolved. Trimming took off 2 bases at V and 4 bases at J, with 14 bases between the two ends. CDR3 length: 15 residues. CDR1 MNHEY and CDR2 SMNVEV come from the germline V gene (reference sequence). The CDR3 bases are TGTGCCAGCAGTTTAGAGCGGAGCCCCCTCACTGAAGCTTTCTTT. Its protein product is CASSLERSPLTEAFF.

The chain uses TRBV14 and TRBJ1-1; D is unresolved. The CDR3 loop spans 11 amino acids. The V gene's germline CDR1 is SGHDN and CDR2 FVKESK. Between the trimmed V and J ends, which lost 5 bases and 4 bases, there was a span of 5 bases. The CDR3 nucleotides are TGTGCCAGCAGCACCAGCACTGAAGCTTTCTTT. Its protein product is CASSTSTEAFF.

This clone was found a few times. V is TRBV29-1 and J is TRBJ2-7; 12 nucleotides agree with TRBD2. Germline lookup yields CDR1 SQVTM and CDR2 ANQGSEA. CDR3 length: 14 amino acids. Trimming removed 4 bases from V and 5 bases from J; junction bases left unmatched: 6. The CDR3 region is CSVGLAGVGHEQYF. The CDR3 DNA is TGCAGCGTTGGACTAGCGGGAGTGGGCCACGAGCAGTACTTC.

This sequence joins TRBV4-1 and TRBJ2-4, with a weak D call TRBD2 (6 bases). The ends were cut back, 4 bases at V and 7 bases at J, with 17 bases in the middle. The CDR3 is made up of 15 amino acids. CDR1 MGHRA and CDR2 YSYEKL come from the germline V gene. The CDR3 nucleotides read TGCGCCAGCAGCCTTCTTAGCGGCCCCAGGAACATTCAGTACTTC. Amino acid sequence: CASSLLSGPRNIQYF.

This chain joins TRBV5-6 and TRBJ2-7; 8 bases are a match to TRBD1. V lost 4 bases and J lost 0; bases outside the gene matches: 9. CDR3 length: 16 amino acids. Germline CDR1 is SGHDT and CDR2 is YYEEEE. The CDR3 nucleotides read TGTGCCAGCAGCAAGACAGGGGTCCTCTCCTCCTACGAGCAGTACTTC. Its protein product is CASSKTGVLSSYEQYF. Full variable domain (outside the CDR3, taken from reference TRBV5-6 and TRBJ2-7): DAGVTQSPTHLIKTRGQQVTLRCSPKSGHDTVSWYQQALGQGPQFIFQYYEEEERQRGNFPDRFSGHQFPNYSSELNVNALLLGDSALYLCASSKTGVLSSYEQYFGPGTRLTVT.

This chain joins TRBV2 and TRBJ1-1, with 7 bases identical to TRBD1. Germline assignment: CDR1 SNHLY and CDR2 FYNNEI. The CDR3 spans 16 residues. J lost 1 base, V lost 0 bases, and 5 bases had no gene match. The CDR3 is CASSEARGQSNTEAFF. The CDR3 DNA reads TGTGCCAGCAGTGAAGCGAGGGGACAGTCGAACACTGAAGCTTTCTTT.

The genes are TRBV5-8 and TRBJ1-4; 7 bases fit TRBD1. The junction had 10 bases not matched to a gene; V was cut back by 0 bases and J by 5 bases. Germline CDR1 is SGHTS and CDR2 is YDEGEE. The CDR3 length is 17 residues. The CDR3 is CASSLGQGTSLNEKLFF. DNA of the CDR3: TGTGCCAGCAGCTTGGGACAGGGAACTTCACTGAATGAAAAACTGTTTTTT.

V usage is TRBV5-4 and J usage is TRBJ2-7, with 8 nucleotides matching TRBD2. Trimming cost V 3 bases and J 3 bases; bases outside gene matches: 5. The length of the CDR3 is 14 residues. In germline, CDR1 is SGHNT, CDR2 YYREEE (reference sequence). The CDR3 DNA sequence: TGTGCCAGCAGCTGGGGGACTAGAGGCTACGAGCAGTACTTC. Its translation: CASSWGTRGYEQYF.

This rearrangement joins TRBV5-1 to TRBJ2-3; TRBD2 aligns across 7 bases. The CDR3 is 14 amino acids. J lost 5 bases, V lost 2 bases, and 5 bases had no gene match. The germline V gene has CDR1 SGHRS and CDR2 YFSETQ. DNA of the CDR3: TGCGCCAGCAGCTTAGCGGGGCAGAAAGATACGCAGTATTTT. Translating gives CASSLAGQKDTQYF.

This CDR3 reads CASSLAGTAYEQYF. As DNA, the CDR3 is TGTGCCAGCAGCTTGGCCGGGACAGCCTACGAGCAGTACTTC. The rearrangement uses TRBV5-6 and TRBJ2-7; TRBD1 matches at 7 bases. With 0 bases clipped from V and 2 bases from J, the junction kept 2 bases outside the gene matches. CDR1 is SGHDT and CDR2 is YYEEEE in the germline V gene. This CDR3 has 14 residues. The full variable domain, in which reference TRBV5-6 and TRBJ2-7 provide the parts outside the CDR3, is DAGVTQSPTHLIKTRGQQVTLRCSPKSGHDTVSWYQQALGQGPQFIFQYYEEEERQRGNFPDRFSGHQFPNYSSELNVNALLLGDSALYLCASSLAGTAYEQYFGPGTRLTVT.

The chain's CDR3 is CASSPITSRPFDEQFF. The CDR3 DNA reads TGTGCCAGCTCACCGATCACTTCTCGCCCCTTCGATGAGCAGTTCTTC. This chain links TRBV18 with TRBJ2-1; unclear D gene. This CDR3 is 16 amino acids long. The V end lost 3 bases, the J end lost 8 bases, and 20 bases lay between the germline ends. Germline CDR1 reads KGHSH; CDR2 reads LQKENI.

V usage is TRBV4-1 and J usage is TRBJ1-6; 10 bases align to TRBD1. This CDR3 is built from 15 residues. Germline lookup yields CDR1 MGHRA and CDR2 YSYEKL. The V segment lost 4 bases and the J segment 10 bases; nucleotides outside the gene matches: 7. The DNA for the CDR3 is TGCGCCAGCAGCCCGAGACAGGGGGCTGAATCACCCCTCCACTTT. Protein sequence: CASSPRQGAESPLHF.

This clone was picked up a small number of times. The V call is TRBV5-4, the J call TRBJ1-6; 8 nucleotides match TRBD1. Per the germline V gene, CDR1 is SGHNT and CDR2 is YYREEE (reference sequence). With 3 bases clipped from V and 7 bases from J, the junction kept 9 bases outside the gene matches. The CDR3 consists of 16 residues. For the CDR3, the DNA is TGTGCCAGCAGCTCCGCCGGGACAGGAACCAATTCACCCCTCCACTTT. Translation: CASSSAGTGTNSPLHF.

The J gene is TRBJ1-6, the V gene TRBV6-1; maybe TRBD1 (6 bases). This CDR3 has 13 amino acids. Germline V CDR1 and CDR2: MNHNS, SASEGT. Trimming removed 1 base at V and 14 bases at J, with 12 bases between. CDR3 loop: CASSEVGRDTLHF. The CDR3 DNA follows: TGTGCCAGCAGTGAAGTAGGCAGGGACACCCTCCACTTT.

The chain carries TRBV7-9 and TRBJ2-1, with 12 bases lining up with TRBD2. From germline, CDR1 is SEHNR and CDR2 FQNEAQ (reference sequence). The CDR3 length is 14 residues. The junction had 8 bases not matched to a gene; V was cut back by 5 bases and J by 12 bases. The DNA for the CDR3 is TGTGCCAGCAGCCCCGCGGGACTAGCGGGTGGGCAGTTCTTC. It translates to CASSPAGLAGGQFF.

This clone was detected only once. The sample carries other DNA sequences with the same CDR3. The rearrangement uses TRBV20-1 and TRBJ2-7; possibly TRBD2 for D (5 bases). Germline V gives CDR1 DFQATT, CDR2 SNEGSKA (reference sequence). CDR3 length equals 11 residues. V lost 6 bases and J 4 bases, leaving 10 bases between the germline ends. The chain's CDR3 is CSATTGYEQYF. CDR3 nucleotides: TGCAGTGCCACTACGGGGTACGAGCAGTACTTC.

This clone was counted only a few times. Distinct nucleotide sequences in the sample also encode this CDR3. This chain connects TRBV20-1 to TRBJ2-7; perhaps TRBD2 as D (6 bases). The V end was cut by 3 bases, the J end by 3 bases, with 6 bases between. Germline CDR1 and CDR2: DFQATT and SNEGSKA (reference sequence). The length of the CDR3 is 11 residues. This CDR3 reads CSARGGYEQYF. CDR3 bases: TGCAGTGCTAGGGGGGGCTACGAGCAGTACTTC.